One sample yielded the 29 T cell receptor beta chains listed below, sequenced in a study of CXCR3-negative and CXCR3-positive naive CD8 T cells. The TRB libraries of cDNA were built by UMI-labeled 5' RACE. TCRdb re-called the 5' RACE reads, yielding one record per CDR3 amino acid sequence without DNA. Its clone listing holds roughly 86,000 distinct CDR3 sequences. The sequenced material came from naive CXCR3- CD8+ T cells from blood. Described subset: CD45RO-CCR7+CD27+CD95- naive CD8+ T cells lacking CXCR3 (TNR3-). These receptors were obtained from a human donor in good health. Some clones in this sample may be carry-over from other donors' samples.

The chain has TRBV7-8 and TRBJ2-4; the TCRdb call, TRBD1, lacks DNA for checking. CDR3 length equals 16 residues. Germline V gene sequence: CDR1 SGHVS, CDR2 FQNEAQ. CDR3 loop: CASSPRQGWSGNIQYF.

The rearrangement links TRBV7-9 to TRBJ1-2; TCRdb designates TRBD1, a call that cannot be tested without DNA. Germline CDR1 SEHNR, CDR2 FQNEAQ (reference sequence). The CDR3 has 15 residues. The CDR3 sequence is CASSLEGTDTYGYTF.

This CDR3 is CASSYSGGLNTGELFF. The rearrangement uses TRBV6-5 and TRBJ2-2; TCRdb designates TRBD2, a call that cannot be tested without DNA. The CDR3 sequence is 16 residues long. From germline, CDR1 is MNHEY and CDR2 SVGAGI.

CDR3 sequence: CSVAGTDFSFEQYF. The chain uses TRBV29-1 and TRBJ2-7; TCRdb outputs TRBD1, but without DNA this stays unchecked. Germline CDR1 and CDR2: SQVTM and ANQGSEA. This CDR3 comprises 14 residues.

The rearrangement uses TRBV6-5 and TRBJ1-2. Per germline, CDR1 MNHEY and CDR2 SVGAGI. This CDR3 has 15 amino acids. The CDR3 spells CASSYSPAASYGYTF.

This CDR3 reads CASSLGGMDNYGYTF. The chain recombines TRBV11-3 with TRBJ1-2. Germline assignment: CDR1 SGHNT and CDR2 YENEEA. The CDR3 covers 15 residues.

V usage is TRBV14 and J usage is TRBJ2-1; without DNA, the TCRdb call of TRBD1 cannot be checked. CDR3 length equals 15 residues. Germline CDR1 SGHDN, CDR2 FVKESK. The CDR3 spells CASSQAATGGFEQFF.

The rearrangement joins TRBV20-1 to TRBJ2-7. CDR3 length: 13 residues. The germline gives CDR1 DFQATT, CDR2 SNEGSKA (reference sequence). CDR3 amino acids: CSARQPSSYEQYF.

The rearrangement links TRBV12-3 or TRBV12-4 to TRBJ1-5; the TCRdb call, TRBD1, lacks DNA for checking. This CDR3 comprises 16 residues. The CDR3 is CASSIGQGLSNQPQHF.

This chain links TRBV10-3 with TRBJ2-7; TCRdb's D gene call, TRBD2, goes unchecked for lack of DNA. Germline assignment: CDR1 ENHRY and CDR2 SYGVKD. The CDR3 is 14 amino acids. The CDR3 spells CAISDGLAGYEQYF.

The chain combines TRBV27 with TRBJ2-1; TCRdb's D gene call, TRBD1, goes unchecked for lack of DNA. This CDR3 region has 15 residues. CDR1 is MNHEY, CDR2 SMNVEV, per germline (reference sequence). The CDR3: CASSPGISSYNEQFF.

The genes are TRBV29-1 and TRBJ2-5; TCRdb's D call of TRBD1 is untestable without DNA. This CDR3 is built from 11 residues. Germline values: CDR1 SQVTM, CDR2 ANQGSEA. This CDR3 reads CSVAREETQYF.

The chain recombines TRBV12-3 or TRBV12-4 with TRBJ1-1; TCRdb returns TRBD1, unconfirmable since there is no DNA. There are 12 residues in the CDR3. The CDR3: CASTGTGWNAFF.

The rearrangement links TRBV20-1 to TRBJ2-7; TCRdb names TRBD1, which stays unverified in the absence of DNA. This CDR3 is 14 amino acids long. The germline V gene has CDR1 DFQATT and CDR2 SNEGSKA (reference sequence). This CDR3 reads CSARDFGQTYEQYF.

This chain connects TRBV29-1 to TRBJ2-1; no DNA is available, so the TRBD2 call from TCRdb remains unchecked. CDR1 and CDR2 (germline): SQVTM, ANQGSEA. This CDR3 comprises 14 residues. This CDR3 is CSAIHSGSYNEQFF.

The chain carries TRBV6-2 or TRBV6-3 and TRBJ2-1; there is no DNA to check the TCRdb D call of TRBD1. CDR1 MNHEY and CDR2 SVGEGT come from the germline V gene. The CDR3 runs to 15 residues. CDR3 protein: CATREQGSLYNEQFF.

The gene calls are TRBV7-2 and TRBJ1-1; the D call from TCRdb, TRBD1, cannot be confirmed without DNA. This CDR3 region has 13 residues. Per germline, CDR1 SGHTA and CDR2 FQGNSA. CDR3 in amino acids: CASSSWGHTEAFF.

The CDR3 reads CASSVTGGDEQFF. The chain recombines TRBV5-1 with TRBJ2-1; TCRdb's D gene call, TRBD1, goes unchecked for lack of DNA. CDR1 SGHRS and CDR2 YFSETQ come from the germline V gene. CDR3 length equals 13 residues. Full variable domain (remainder filled in from reference TRBV5-1 and TRBJ2-1): KAGVTQTPRYLIKTRGQQVTLSCSPISGHRSVSWYQQTPGQGLQFLFEYFSETQRNKGNFPGRFSGRQFSNSRSEMNVSTLELGDSALYLCASSVTGGDEQFFGPGTRLTVL.

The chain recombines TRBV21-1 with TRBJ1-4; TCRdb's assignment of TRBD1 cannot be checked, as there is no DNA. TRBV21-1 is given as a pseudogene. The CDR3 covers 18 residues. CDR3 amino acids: CASSKEKDRGRDNEKLFF.

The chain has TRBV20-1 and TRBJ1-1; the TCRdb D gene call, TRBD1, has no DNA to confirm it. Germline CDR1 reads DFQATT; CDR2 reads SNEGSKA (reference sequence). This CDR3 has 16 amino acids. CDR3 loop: CSATSNQGQPPVGAFF.

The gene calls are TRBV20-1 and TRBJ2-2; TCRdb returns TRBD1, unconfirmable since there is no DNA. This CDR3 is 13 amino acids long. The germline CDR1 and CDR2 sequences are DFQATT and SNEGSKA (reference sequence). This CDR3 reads CSARSPGSGELFF.

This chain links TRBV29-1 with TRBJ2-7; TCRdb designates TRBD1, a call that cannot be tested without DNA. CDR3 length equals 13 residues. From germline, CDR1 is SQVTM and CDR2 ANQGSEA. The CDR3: CSVAGTGKYEQYF.

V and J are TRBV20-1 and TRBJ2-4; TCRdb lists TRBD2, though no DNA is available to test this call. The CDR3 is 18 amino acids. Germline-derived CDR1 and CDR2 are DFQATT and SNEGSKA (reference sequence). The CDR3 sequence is CSASGLAGASLAKNIQYF.

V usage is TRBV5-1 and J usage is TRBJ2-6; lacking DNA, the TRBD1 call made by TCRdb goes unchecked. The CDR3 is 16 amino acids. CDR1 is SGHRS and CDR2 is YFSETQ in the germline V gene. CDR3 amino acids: CASSLTGSSGANVLTF.

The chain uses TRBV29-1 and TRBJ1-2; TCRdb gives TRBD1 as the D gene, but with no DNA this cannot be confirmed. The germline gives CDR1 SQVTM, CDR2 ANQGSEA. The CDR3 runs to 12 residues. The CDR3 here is CSVNPLGPGYTF.

This CDR3 is CSVIWLLQETQYF. The V call is TRBV29-1, the J call TRBJ2-5. The CDR3 has 13 amino acids. Germline loops: CDR1 SQVTM, CDR2 ANQGSEA.

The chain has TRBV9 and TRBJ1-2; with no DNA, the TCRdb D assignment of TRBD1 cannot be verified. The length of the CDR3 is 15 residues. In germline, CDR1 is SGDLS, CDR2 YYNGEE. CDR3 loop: CASSAPGQPNYGYTF. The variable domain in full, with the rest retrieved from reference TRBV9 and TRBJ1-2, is DSGVTQTPKHLITATGQRVTLRCSPRSGDLSVYWYQQSLDQGLQFLIQYYNGEERAKGNILERFSAQQFPDLHSELNLSSLELGDSALYFCASSAPGQPNYGYTFGSGTRLTVV.

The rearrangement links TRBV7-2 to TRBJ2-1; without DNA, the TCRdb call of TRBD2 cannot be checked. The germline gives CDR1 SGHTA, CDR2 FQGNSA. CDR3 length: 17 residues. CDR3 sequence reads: CASSLVGGRESYNEQFF.

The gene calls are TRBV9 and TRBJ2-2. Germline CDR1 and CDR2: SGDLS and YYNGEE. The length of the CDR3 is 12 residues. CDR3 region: CASSPNTGELFF.